Following are 24 T cell receptor beta chains from one sample sequenced in a study of post-analysis software for immune sequencing data. Unique molecular identifiers featured in each of the TCR beta cDNA libraries. A single record per CDR3 protein comes from TCRdb applying MiXCR to the PCR reads. The table has fewer than 850,000 distinct CDR3 sequences, roughly 29% seen once. These TCRs' antigens remain unknown. Study-level results: About five TRBV segments, including TRBV5-6, TRBV5-1 and TRBV20-1, were more frequent in patients than controls.

The specimen sequenced was blood. Source of these receptors: a girl under 18 with multiple sclerosis.

This sequence joins TRBV28 and TRBJ1-4, with a weak D call TRBD1 (5 bases). This CDR3 has 14 residues. Germline loops: CDR1 MDHEN, CDR2 SYDVKM. Trimming left V 7 bases short and J 3 bases short, with 12 bases between. Here the CDR3 reads CASTGAGSNEKLFF. The DNA for the CDR3 is TGTGCCAGCACCGGGGCAGGATCTAATGAAAAACTGTTTTTT.

This chain connects TRBV20-1 to TRBJ2-7; TRBD1 might be the D (6 bases). The DNA end lines up better with TRBJ2-5; the J call may be wrong. Looked up from germline, CDR1 is DFQATT and CDR2 is SNEGSKA (reference sequence). The CDR3 sequence is 13 residues long. Written as DNA, the CDR3 is TGCAGTGCTACCACAGGGATAGGGGAGACCCAGTACTTC. Its translation: CSATTGIGETQYF.

The rearrangement uses TRBV2 and TRBJ2-6; possible D gene TRBD1, 6 bases. Germline V gives CDR1 SNHLY, CDR2 FYNNEI. The V and J ends lost 2 bases and 4 bases respectively, with 9 bases between them. CDR3 length: 15 amino acids. In nucleotides, the CDR3 is TGTGCCAGCAGTGAAATGGGGGCGGGGGCCAACGTCCTGACTTTC. Its translation: CASSEMGAGANVLTF.

V and J are TRBV18 and TRBJ2-5; TRBD2 matches 11 bases. V was pared by 0 bases and J by 5 bases, with 8 bases of the junction left unmatched. CDR1 and CDR2 (germline): KGHSH, LQKENI. The CDR3 length is 17 residues. The CDR3 coding sequence is TGTGCCAGCTCACCACCAGTCCTAGCGGGGGGAAGTGAGACCCAGTACTTC. It specifies CASSPPVLAGGSETQYF.

This clonotype was seen a handful of times. The CDR3 nucleotides read TGCAGCGTTGAAGGGGACAGGGTCGGCGATGAGCAGTTCTTC. As protein: CSVEGDRVGDEQFF. The chain joins TRBV29-1 to TRBJ2-1, with TRBD1 matching 9 bases. The CDR3 has 14 residues. Germline V gene lookup returns CDR1 SQVTM and CDR2 ANQGSEA. Losses at the gene ends were 1 base for V and 8 bases for J; bases not matched to a gene: 6.

This chain uses TRBV5-1 with TRBJ2-5; D is unclear. CDR1 and CDR2 (germline): SGHRS, YFSETQ. The CDR3 consists of 14 residues. The V and J ends lost 4 bases and 0 bases respectively, with 10 bases between them. CDR3 DNA: TGCGCCAGCAGCCCGCCCAACCACCAAGAGACCCAGTACTTC. It codes for CASSPPNHQETQYF.

This clonotype showed up many times. The V and J genes are TRBV6-5 and TRBJ1-2, with D unresolved. Deletions cut 4 bases from V and 2 bases from J, with 11 bases between. CDR1 is MNHEY and CDR2 is SVGAGI in the germline V gene. This CDR3 is 14 amino acids long. Here the CDR3 DNA reads TGTGCCAGCAGTTCCCGTGGGTCGAACTATGGCTACACCTTC. The encoded protein is CASSSRGSNYGYTF.

This clonotype occurred a few times. The V gene is TRBV29-1, the J gene TRBJ1-2; tentatively, D is TRBD1 (5 bases). CDR3 length: 17 amino acids. Germline loops: CDR1 SQVTM, CDR2 ANQGSEA. With 5 bases removed from V and 4 bases from J, the gap between germline ends came to 26 bases. In DNA form, the CDR3 reads TGCAGCGTTTATCCTATGGGGGGGGACCGAAGAATCTATGGCTACACCTTC. Its protein is CSVYPMGGDRRIYGYTF.

V is TRBV11-2 and J is TRBJ2-5; TRBD1 matches at 7 bases. V trimming: 5 bases; J trimming: 2 bases; junction bases outside the gene matches: 8. Germline CDR1 and CDR2: SGHAT and FQNNGV. There are 15 residues in the CDR3. The CDR3 reads CASSESSGGQETQYF. CDR3 coding DNA: TGTGCCAGCAGCGAAAGCTCAGGGGGTCAAGAGACCCAGTACTTC.

The chain uses TRBV20-1 and TRBJ2-3; D unresolved. The CDR3 is 15 residues long. Germline CDR1 and CDR2: DFQATT and SNEGSKA (reference sequence). V was shortened by 0 bases and J by 5 bases, with 15 bases between the two germline ends. The CDR3 loop reads CSARDQRSFVDTQYF. CDR3 coding DNA: TGCAGTGCTAGAGATCAGCGCTCCTTCGTAGATACGCAGTATTTT.

Concerning this clonotype: An end of the junction differs from the germline gene, which may be a read error. V and J are TRBV5-1 and TRBJ1-2; 9 nucleotides agree with TRBD1. The CDR3 totals 14 residues. The germline V gene encodes CDR1 SGHRS and CDR2 YFSETQ. CDR3 DNA: TGCACCAGCAGCCACGGACAGGGGACGCGAGGCTACACCTTC. This sequence encodes CTSSHGQGTRGYTF.

The rearrangement links TRBV20-1 to TRBJ2-3, with D maybe TRBD2 (6 bases). Germline V gene data show CDR1 as DFQATT and CDR2 as SNEGSKA (reference sequence). V lost 6 bases and J 2 bases, leaving 15 bases between the germline ends. CDR3 size: 14 residues. CDR3 protein: CSAPRSGLTDTQYF. The CDR3 DNA reads as TGCAGTGCCCCCCGGAGCGGGCTCACAGATACGCAGTATTTT.

This clonotype was observed a handful of times. This chain connects TRBV12-3 or TRBV12-4 to TRBJ1-2; TRBD1 aligns across 10 bases. V was clipped by 10 bases and J by 4 bases; unmatched bases: 9. The CDR3 covers 14 residues. The CDR3 loop reads CATRQGAHSYGYTF. The CDR3 bases are TGTGCCACCCGACAGGGGGCGCACAGCTATGGCTACACCTTC.

The sample holds a few counts of this clonotype. The chain carries TRBV7-2 and TRBJ1-1; TRBD1 is a possible D gene (5 bases). The CDR3 spans 14 residues. The V and J ends lost 2 bases and 7 bases respectively, with 14 bases between them. Germline CDR1 is SGHTA and CDR2 is FQGNSA. The CDR3 protein is CASSLQGYLGEAFF. The CDR3 DNA follows: TGTGCCAGCAGCTTACAGGGTTATCTTGGTGAAGCTTTCTTT.

The chain is built from TRBV4-1 and TRBJ1-2; possible D gene TRBD1, 5 bases. V dropped 1 base and J dropped 3 bases, with 15 bases sitting between them. CDR1 is MGHRA and CDR2 is YSYEKL in the germline V gene. The CDR3 consists of 16 residues. CDR3 sequence reads: CASSQVLNGGYYGYTF. Written as DNA, the CDR3 is TGCGCCAGCAGCCAAGTTTTAAATGGGGGGTACTATGGCTACACCTTC.

A few counts support this clonotype. The J gene is TRBJ1-1, the V gene TRBV12-3 or TRBV12-4; D unresolved. The CDR3 has 12 residues. V was clipped by 2 bases and J by 8 bases, with 9 bases between them. The DNA of the CDR3 is TGTGCCAGCAGTTTACTGTCGGTCGAAGCTTTCTTT. The encoded protein is CASSLLSVEAFF.

This clonotype was recorded at least ten times. V usage is TRBV20-1 and J usage is TRBJ2-1; D is uncertain. Germline CDR1 is DFQATT and CDR2 is SNEGSKA (reference sequence). Deletions cut 1 base from V and 4 bases from J, with 14 bases between. This CDR3 has 15 amino acids. The CDR3 bases are TGCAGTGCTAGAGGTCGGAACTTACCATACAATGAGCAGTTCTTC. Translation: CSARGRNLPYNEQFF.

As concerns this clonotype: This could be a read error, since a much larger clone is one nucleotide away. This sequence joins TRBV29-1 and TRBJ2-1, with D possibly being TRBD2 (5 bases). Deletions cut 7 bases from V and 6 bases from J, with 13 bases between. CDR1 is SQVTM, CDR2 ANQGSEA, per germline. The CDR3 sequence is 12 residues long. The CDR3 reads CSGYGGSNEQFF. As DNA, the CDR3 is TGCAGCGGTTACGGAGGCAGCAATGAGCAGTTCTTC.

This clonotype was found once. V is TRBV18 and J is TRBJ2-1; TRBD2 matches 12 bases. CDR1 is KGHSH and CDR2 is LQKENI in the germline V gene. The CDR3 is 17 residues long. Unmatched junction bases numbered 6, after V lost 4 bases and J lost 2 bases. CDR3 loop: CASSLGTSGSPYNEQFF. CDR3 coding DNA: TGTGCCAGCTCACTGGGGACTAGCGGGTCCCCCTACAATGAGCAGTTCTTC.

The V gene is TRBV4-1, the J gene TRBJ2-3; possible D gene TRBD2, 5 bases. V lost 4 bases and J 3 bases, leaving 17 bases between the germline ends. This CDR3 contains 16 residues. Germline values: CDR1 MGHRA, CDR2 YSYEKL. The chain's CDR3 is CASSPLNSGSTDTQYF. CDR3 in DNA: TGCGCCAGCAGCCCTTTAAATTCGGGATCGACAGATACGCAGTATTTT.

The V call is TRBV6-5, the J call TRBJ1-6; D unclear. The germline V gene encodes CDR1 MNHEY and CDR2 SVGAGI. This CDR3 spans 15 amino acids. V was clipped by 2 bases and J by 7 bases, with 12 bases between them. CDR3 bases: TGTGCCAGCAGTTACGATCGACGGTCGAATTCACCCCTCCACTTT. This encodes CASSYDRRSNSPLHF.

This chain joins TRBV19 and TRBJ2-1; 10 bases align to TRBD2. CDR1 LNHDA and CDR2 SQIVND come from the germline V gene (reference sequence). The J segment lost 4 bases and the V segment lost 6 bases, leaving 6 bases of the junction unmatched. The CDR3 totals 15 residues. The CDR3 region is CASRLAGNRYNEQFF. Written as DNA, the CDR3 is TGTGCCAGTAGACTAGCGGGAAACCGATACAATGAGCAGTTCTTC.

The DNA for the CDR3 is TGTGCCAGCAGCCAATCTGCCGGGGTTCACTCACCCCTCCACTTT. This gives the protein CASSQSAGVHSPLHF. V is TRBV16 and J is TRBJ1-6; no firm D call. The CDR3 consists of 15 residues. Deletions cut 0 bases from V and 10 bases from J, with 13 bases between. Germline V gene lookup returns CDR1 KGHSY and CDR2 FQNENV.

This chain joins TRBV20-1 and TRBJ2-1, with D unresolved. V was shortened by 3 bases and J by 7 bases, with 10 bases between the two germline ends. The CDR3 has 12 amino acids. CDR1 and CDR2 from the germline V gene are DFQATT and SNEGSKA (reference sequence). Written as DNA, the CDR3 is TGCAGTGCTAGCCCTAGTTTGAATGAGCAGTTCTTC. It codes for CSASPSLNEQFF.